A selection of T cell receptor beta chains follows, all from one sample in a study of cytotoxic CD8 clonotypes in ibrutinib-treated CLL. The data were produced by immunoSEQ multiplex PCR, yet TCRdb's version contains in-frame clones alone and is incomplete. The repertoire holds roughly 250,000 clones, around 70% seen once, with just over 15% in the top ten. Here the sequenced sample was PBMCs, taken after 24 months of ibrutinib treatment. These receptors all come from a human donor with chronic lymphocytic leukemia. Both conserved end residues are part of each CDR3. The D gene is left open where the match is weak. Clone size is stated in some rows and not others, as once, few, many or a class when expanded.

cdr3_nt,cdr3_aa,clone_size,j_call,v_call,d_call
TGTGCCAGCTCACCGATACGGGACTCTGAAGCTTTCTTT,CASSPIRDSEAFF,few,TRBJ1-1,TRBV18,NA
TGTGCCAGCAGTCGGGACAGGGGGCTACGTTTCTACAATGAGCAGTTCTTC,CASSRDRGLRFYNEQFF,few,TRBJ2-1,TRBV7-2,TRBD1
TGTGCCAGCAGTTTATTATTACAGGGAGAAGCTTTCTTT,CASSLLLQGEAFF,NA,TRBJ1-1,TRBV28,NA
TGTGCCAGCAGCCCTCGTGAAAAACTGTTTTTT,CASSPREKLFF,few,TRBJ1-4,TRBV28,NA
TGCGCCAGCACCCTCAGACAGGGGACGAATGAAAAACTGTTTTTT,CASTLRQGTNEKLFF,once,TRBJ1-4,TRBV5-1,TRBD1
TGTGCCAGCAGCAAAGCCGGCGACAGGGTTCGGAATGAAAAACTGTTTTTT,CASSKAGDRVRNEKLFF,NA,TRBJ1-4,TRBV21-1,NA
TGTGCCAGCAGTGACCACAGGGTCGGGGGCACCGGGGAGCTGTTTTTT,CASSDHRVGGTGELFF,few,TRBJ2-2,TRBV25-1,NA
TGTGCCAGCAGTTTGAAGTTGCCAGGGAGCTATGAGCAGTTCTTC,CASSLKLPGSYEQFF,once,TRBJ2-1,TRBV28,NA
TGTGCCAGCAGCAGAAGGGACACCATATACGAGCAGTACTTC,CASSRRDTIYEQYF,NA,TRBJ2-7,TRBV9,NA
TGTGCCAGCAAAGTTTCGGGGACAGGGGACTCCTACGAGCAGTACTTC,CASKVSGTGDSYEQYF,few,TRBJ2-7,TRBV27,TRBD1
TGCGCCAGCAGCTTGAGGCAGGGGGAGGAGACCCAGTACTTC,CASSLRQGEETQYF,NA,TRBJ2-5,TRBV5-1,TRBD1
TGTGCCTGGAGCCAGGCCGGGGTGAGGGTGCAACCCCAGCATTTT,CAWSQAGVRVQPQHF,NA,TRBJ1-5,TRBV30,NA
TGTGCCAGCAGACTCGCGGCTAGCGCGGATGAGCAGTTCTTC,CASRLAASADEQFF,NA,TRBJ2-1,TRBV6-6,NA
TGTGCCAGCCTGGGTGGGGAGCGGGCATCCTACGAGCAGTACTTC,CASLGGERASYEQYF,NA,TRBJ2-7,TRBV28,NA
TGTGCCAGCTCATTCTTCGGACAGGGGACCTACGAGCAGTACTTC,CASSFFGQGTYEQYF,NA,TRBJ2-7,TRBV28,TRBD1
TGTGCCAGTAGTATACGGGGGGGTCTGGAGACCCAGTACTTC,CASSIRGGLETQYF,NA,TRBJ2-5,TRBV19,TRBD2
TGTGCCAGCAGTTACGGACCCGGGCAGTTCTTC,CASSYGPGQFF,once,TRBJ2-1,TRBV6-6,NA
TGCAGCGTAGGACAGGGTGGTGAAGCTTTCTTT,CSVGQGGEAFF,NA,TRBJ1-1,TRBV29-1,TRBD1
TGTGCCAGCAGTGAAAGAGGGATGAAAGAGACCCAGTACTTC,CASSERGMKETQYF,NA,TRBJ2-5,TRBV2,NA
TGTGCCAGCAGCGGTGGAGGGCCAGATACGCAGTATTTT,CASSGGGPDTQYF,NA,TRBJ2-3,TRBV9,NA
TGTGCCAGTAAGGGGGCTTGGGAGACCCAGTACTTC,CASKGAWETQYF,NA,TRBJ2-5,TRBV6-5,TRBD1
TGCGCCTCTGGCGGGCAAGAGACCCAGTACTTC,CASGGQETQYF,NA,TRBJ2-5,TRBV5-1,NA
TGTGCCAGCGCTAGAGGGGGTTCGGGCCAGACCCAGCATTTT,CASARGGSGQTQHF,few,TRBJ1-5,TRBV27,NA
TGTGCCTCCTACCCCGGGACAGAAAGAAACACCATATATTTT,CASYPGTERNTIYF,few,TRBJ1-3,TRBV10-3,TRBD1
TGTGCCTGGAGTTTCCGCCGCGGCGATGAGCAGTTCTTC,CAWSFRRGDEQFF,once,TRBJ2-1,TRBV30,NA
TGTGCCAGCAGCCTACAGGGAAAAAATAGCAATCAGCCCCAGCATTTT,CASSLQGKNSNQPQHF,NA,TRBJ1-5,TRBV7-2,NA
TGTGCCAGCAGCGAAGGCAGGGCTAATCAGCCCCAGCATTTT,CASSEGRANQPQHF,NA,TRBJ1-5,TRBV9,NA
TGTGCCAGCCTCGGTCCAGGCTACACCTTC,CASLGPGYTF,few,TRBJ1-2,TRBV28,NA
TGTGCCAGTAGTACCTCGACAGGGATCGCGAACACTGAAGCTTTCTTT,CASSTSTGIANTEAFF,once,TRBJ1-1,TRBV19,TRBD1
TGCAGCGTTGGTTACTCAAACCGTAGCGGGAAAAAAGAGACCCAGTACTTC,CSVGYSNRSGKKETQYF,NA,TRBJ2-5,TRBV29-1,TRBD2
TGTGCCAGCAACGGACTAGCGGGGTCCAATGAGCAGTTCTTC,CASNGLAGSNEQFF,NA,TRBJ2-1,TRBV11-2,TRBD2
TGTGCCAGCAGTTACTTGCGGGAGCTTGAGACCCAGTACTTC,CASSYLRELETQYF,NA,TRBJ2-5,TRBV6-6,TRBD2
TGTGCCAGCAGCCCCTACTCCCAACTAGCGGGAGGGGGTGAGCAGTTCTTC,CASSPYSQLAGGGEQFF,once,TRBJ2-1,TRBV11-3,TRBD2
TGTGCCGCGGGGGGCGGGGAGCTGTTTTTT,CAAGGGELFF,few,TRBJ2-2,TRBV7-6,TRBD2
TGTGCCAGCAGCTCTGAGGGCCTTAGCTCCTACGAGCAGTACTTC,CASSSEGLSSYEQYF,NA,TRBJ2-7,TRBV7-2,NA
TGTGCCAGCAGCTCCTCAAGTGGGTTGAATGAGCAGTTCTTC,CASSSSSGLNEQFF,few,TRBJ2-1,TRBV7-3,NA
TGTGCCAGCAGTTTGGACGGGCGGCGGTCTAGCTATGGCTACACCTTC,CASSLDGRRSSYGYTF,NA,TRBJ1-2,TRBV27,NA
TGTGCCAGCAGTCGGGCGGCTAGCGGATACAATGAGCAGTTCTTC,CASSRAASGYNEQFF,NA,TRBJ2-1,TRBV7-3,TRBD2
TGTGCCAGCAGTGACAGGGACAGAGAGACCCAGTACTTC,CASSDRDRETQYF,NA,TRBJ2-5,TRBV28,TRBD1
TGCGCCAGCAGCTTGGCGGGCCCCGTTATCTACGAGCAGTACTTC,CASSLAGPVIYEQYF,NA,TRBJ2-7,TRBV5-1,NA
TGCGCCAGCAGCTTGGGCGGGAGAGAGACCCAGTACTTC,CASSLGGRETQYF,few,TRBJ2-5,TRBV5-1,TRBD2
TGTGCCAGCTCACCAAAGTCGGGGACAGGGTTTTACGAGCAGTACTTC,CASSPKSGTGFYEQYF,NA,TRBJ2-7,TRBV18,TRBD1
TGTGCCAGCAGTAAACAGACTAGCGGGAGTGTATTGTTTTCTGGGGCCAACGTCCTGACTTTC,CASSKQTSGSVLFSGANVLTF,NA,TRBJ2-6,TRBV2,TRBD2
TGTGCCAGCAGTGAAGATTATAGCGGGAGTTACTACGAGCAGTACTTC,CASSEDYSGSYYEQYF,NA,TRBJ2-7,TRBV6-1,TRBD2
TGTGCCATCACCTTGGGACAGGGGTTTTCGAACACCGGGGAGCTGTTTTTT,CAITLGQGFSNTGELFF,NA,TRBJ2-2,TRBV10-3,TRBD1
TGCGCCAGCAGTGAGTCGGTTGAAGGGGATGGCTACACCTTC,CASSESVEGDGYTF,NA,TRBJ1-2,TRBV10-1,NA
TGTGCCAGCAGGGCAGGTGGTAGCGGGGGGTCCTACGAGCAGTACTTC,CASRAGGSGGSYEQYF,once,TRBJ2-7,TRBV2,TRBD2
TGTGCCAGCAGTGCCTCCGGGTGGACGCAGTATTTT,CASSASGWTQYF,NA,TRBJ2-3,TRBV28,NA
TGTGCCAGCAGACAGGGGGCGGTCGGGGAGCTGTTTTTT,CASRQGAVGELFF,few,TRBJ2-2,TRBV2,TRBD1
TGTGCCAGCATCGGACAGGGGATCGGGGAGCTGTTTTTT,CASIGQGIGELFF,few,TRBJ2-2,TRBV11-2,TRBD1
TGTGCCAGCAGTTTCGACGGGACTAGCGTCTACGAGCAGTACTTC,CASSFDGTSVYEQYF,NA,TRBJ2-7,TRBV28,TRBD2
TGTGCCAGCAGCTTATACGGTCGAGGCTACACCTTC,CASSLYGRGYTF,NA,TRBJ1-2,TRBV7-2,NA
TGTGCCAGCAGTTTCGACGTATCTGGGGCCAACGTCCTGACTTTC,CASSFDVSGANVLTF,NA,TRBJ2-6,TRBV6-5,NA
TGTGCCAGCAGCTTAACCGCGTGGGGCACTGAAGCTTTCTTT,CASSLTAWGTEAFF,NA,TRBJ1-1,TRBV7-2,NA
TGTGCCAGCAGCTCCACAGGGAGCCATGGCTACACCTTC,CASSSTGSHGYTF,few,TRBJ1-2,TRBV7-9,NA